The rows below give T cell receptor beta chains drawn from one sample of a study of T cells in Graves' hyperthyroidism and ophthalmopathy. MiXCR, applied by TCRdb to the multiplex PCR reads, yields one record per CDR3 protein. Among approximately 430,000 distinct CDR3 sequences listed, over 12% were seen once. The sample consisted of blood. All receptors derive from a man between 18 and 29 years old with Graves' ophthalmopathy. Both conserved end residues are part of each CDR3. A D gene is named only where the DNA matches it firmly. Size is stated for part of the rows, as once, few or many counts, or as a class when the clone is expanded.

size: NA
D: TRBD1
V: TRBV9
J: TRBJ1-4
CDR3: CASSAQGRFNEKLFF
DNA: TGTGCCAGCAGTGCACAGGGGAGGTTTAATGAAAAACTGTTTTTT

size: few
D: NA
V: TRBV6-2/TRBV6-3
J: TRBJ2-3
CDR3: CASSKQGLADTQYF
DNA: TGTGCCAGCAGCAAACAGGGTTTGGCAGATACGCAGTATTTT

size: many
D: NA
V: TRBV12-3/TRBV12-4
J: TRBJ1-5
CDR3: CASSSRVGGNQPQHF
DNA: TGTGCCAGCAGTTCAAGGGTCGGGGGCAATCAGCCCCAGCATTTT

size: many
D: NA
V: TRBV27
J: TRBJ2-1
CDR3: CASSPPPAGYNEQFF
DNA: TGTGCCAGCAGTCCTCCACCTGCCGGTTACAATGAGCAGTTCTTC

size: many
D: NA
V: TRBV3-1
J: TRBJ2-7
CDR3: CASSPLTGTVYEQYF
DNA: TGTGCCAGCAGCCCTTTGACCGGGACGGTCTACGAGCAGTACTTC

size: many
D: NA
V: TRBV7-9
J: TRBJ2-2
CDR3: CASFGFGELFF
DNA: TGTGCCAGCTTCGGTTTCGGGGAGCTGTTTTTT

size: many
D: TRBD1
V: TRBV4-1
J: TRBJ2-3
CDR3: CASSQPDRGRTDTQYF
DNA: TGCGCCAGCAGCCAACCGGACAGGGGGCGGACAGATACGCAGTATTTT

size: few
D: TRBD2
V: TRBV5-6
J: TRBJ2-1
CDR3: CASSQGLAGDSGEQFF
DNA: TGTGCCAGCAGCCAGGGACTAGCGGGGGATTCAGGTGAGCAGTTCTTC

size: many
D: NA
V: TRBV5-1
J: TRBJ2-7
CDR3: CASSFSPGVSYEQYF
DNA: TGCGCCAGCAGCTTCTCCCCAGGGGTCTCCTACGAGCAGTACTTC

size: NA
D: TRBD1
V: TRBV18
J: TRBJ1-5
CDR3: CASSPGQGALSQPQHF
DNA: TGTGCCAGCTCTCCGGGACAGGGGGCGCTTAGTCAGCCCCAGCATTTT

size: few
D: TRBD1
V: TRBV10-2
J: TRBJ1-1
CDR3: CASSEGGQGAGTEAFF
DNA: TGCGCCAGCAGTGAGGGGGGACAGGGGGCAGGAACTGAAGCTTTCTTT

size: many
D: NA
V: TRBV9
J: TRBJ2-7
CDR3: CASSVAVGASYEQYF
DNA: TGTGCCAGCAGCGTAGCGGTGGGGGCCTCCTACGAGCAGTACTTC

size: NA
D: TRBD2
V: TRBV7-2
J: TRBJ2-2
CDR3: CASSLGLASGELFF
DNA: TGTGCCAGCAGCCTGGGACTAGCGTCCGGGGAGCTGTTTTTT

size: few
D: TRBD1
V: TRBV9
J: TRBJ1-4
CDR3: CASSVDPGGASEKLFF
DNA: TGTGCCAGCAGCGTAGACCCAGGGGGGGCTTCGGAAAAACTGTTTTTT

size: many
D: TRBD2
V: TRBV30
J: TRBJ2-1
CDR3: CAWRGLAGGFSYNEQFF
DNA: TGTGCCTGGAGAGGGCTAGCGGGAGGGTTTTCCTACAATGAGCAGTTCTTC

size: many
D: NA
V: TRBV20-1
J: TRBJ2-7
CDR3: CSARDVDYEQYF
DNA: TGCAGTGCCCGGGACGTAGACTACGAGCAGTACTTC

size: many
D: NA
V: TRBV11-2
J: TRBJ1-2
CDR3: CASSHTGTPDLGYTF
DNA: TGTGCCAGCAGCCATACTGGGACACCCGACCTTGGCTACACCTTC

size: NA
D: TRBD2
V: TRBV2
J: TRBJ2-5
CDR3: CASSGLAGDGETQYF
DNA: TGTGCCAGCAGTGGACTAGCGGGAGATGGGGAGACCCAGTACTTC

size: many
D: NA
V: TRBV11-2
J: TRBJ2-3
CDR3: CASSIQGTQYF
DNA: TGTGCCAGCAGCATCCAGGGGACGCAGTATTTT

size: many
D: NA
V: TRBV2
J: TRBJ2-1
CDR3: CASIDRPDNEQFF
DNA: TGTGCCAGCATAGACAGACCCGACAATGAGCAGTTCTTC

size: many
D: TRBD2
V: TRBV30
J: TRBJ2-7
CDR3: CAWSLAGNYEQYF
DNA: TGTGCCTGGAGCCTAGCGGGGAACTACGAGCAGTACTTC

size: many
D: NA
V: TRBV20-1
J: TRBJ1-1
CDR3: CSASGIGPGVKSFF
DNA: TGCAGTGCTAGCGGGATAGGCCCGGGAGTGAAATCTTTCTTT